A single sample is the source of the 5 T cell receptor beta chains below, sequenced in a study of cytomegalovirus exposure and HLA in healthy donors. Both 60 Vbeta primers and 13 Jbeta primers went into the PCR. Repertoires were generated with immunoSEQ multiplex PCR, while TCRdb's copy carries only in-frame clones and drops some. The sample records 55,000 to 80,000 clones, almost 85% being singletons. What was sequenced was PBMCs. The receptors here all came from a man between 18 and 35 years old in good health and CMV-seronegative.

This clone is medium-sized. Distinct nucleotide sequences in the sample also encode this CDR3. V is TRBV19 and J is TRBJ1-1; D not certain. CDR1 is LNHDA and CDR2 is SQIVND in the germline V gene (reference sequence). The CDR3 contains 13 residues. The ends were cut back, 2 bases at V and 1 base at J, with 5 bases in the middle. In nucleotides, the CDR3 is TGTGCCAGTAGTATATCGCGGAACACTGAAGCTTTCTTT. This translates into CASSISRNTEAFF.

The chain links TRBV28 to TRBJ1-2; 9 nucleotides align to TRBD1. Germline V lookup: CDR1 MDHEN, CDR2 SYDVKM. J gave up 7 bases and V 7 bases, and 7 bases lay outside the gene matches. The CDR3 is 13 amino acids. CDR3 in DNA: TGTGCCAGCACCCGGGACAGGGCTCGTGGCTACACCTTC. Protein: CASTRDRARGYTF.

The chain links TRBV10-1 to TRBJ2-3; TRBD2 is a possible D gene (6 bases). Germline assignment: CDR1 WNHNN and CDR2 SYGVQD (reference sequence). With 5 bases removed from V and 2 bases from J, the gap between germline ends came to 14 bases. The CDR3 runs 15 residues. DNA for the CDR3: TGCGCCAGCAGTTCTAGCGCCCTTTCCACAGATACGCAGTATTTT. Protein product: CASSSSALSTDTQYF.

Concerning this clone itself: Sequence at one end of the junction differs from germline and may be a read error. The V call is TRBV7-9, the J call TRBJ1-4; 7 positions agree with TRBD1. CDR3 length equals 15 residues. Germline V CDR1 and CDR2: SEHNR, FQNEAQ (reference sequence). The CDR3 loop is CSSSEGAGINEKLFF. CDR3 DNA sequence: TGTTCCAGCAGCGAGGGGGCAGGAATTAATGAAAAACTGTTTTTT.

The chain combines TRBV6-5 with TRBJ1-1; 9 positions agree with TRBD1. Unmatched junction bases numbered 8, after V lost 4 bases and J lost 5 bases. The CDR3 has 15 residues. Germline CDR1 MNHEY, CDR2 SVGAGI. CDR3: CASSSTGGAGTEAFF. The CDR3 region has the DNA TGTGCCAGCAGTTCAACAGGGGGCGCAGGGACTGAAGCTTTCTTT.